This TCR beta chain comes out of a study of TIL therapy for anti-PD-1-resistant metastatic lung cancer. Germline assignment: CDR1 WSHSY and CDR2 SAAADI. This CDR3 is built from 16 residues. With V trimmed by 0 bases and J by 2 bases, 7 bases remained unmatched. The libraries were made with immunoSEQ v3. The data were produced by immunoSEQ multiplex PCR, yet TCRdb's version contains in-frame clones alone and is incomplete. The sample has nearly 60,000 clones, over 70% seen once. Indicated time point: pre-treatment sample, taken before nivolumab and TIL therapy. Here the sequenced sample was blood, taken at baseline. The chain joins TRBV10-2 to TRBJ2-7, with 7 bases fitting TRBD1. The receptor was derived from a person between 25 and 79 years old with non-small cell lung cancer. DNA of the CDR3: TGCGCCAGCAGTGAGTCTATAGGGGGCATCACCTACGAGCAGTACTTC. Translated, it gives CASSESIGGITYEQYF.